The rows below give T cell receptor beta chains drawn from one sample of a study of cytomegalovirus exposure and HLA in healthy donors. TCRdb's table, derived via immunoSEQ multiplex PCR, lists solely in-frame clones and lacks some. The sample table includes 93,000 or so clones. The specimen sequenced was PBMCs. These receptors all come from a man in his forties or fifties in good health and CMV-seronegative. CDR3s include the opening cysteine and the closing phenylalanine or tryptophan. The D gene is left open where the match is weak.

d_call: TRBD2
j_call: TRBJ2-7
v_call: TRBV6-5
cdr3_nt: TGTGCCAGCAGTTACCGGGTGAGCGGGAGGGTTCACGAGCAGTACTTC
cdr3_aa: CASSYRVSGRVHEQYF

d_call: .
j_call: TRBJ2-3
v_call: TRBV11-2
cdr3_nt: TGTGCCAGCAGCACCATAGCGGCCGTCACAGATACGCAGTATTTT
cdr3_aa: CASSTIAAVTDTQYF

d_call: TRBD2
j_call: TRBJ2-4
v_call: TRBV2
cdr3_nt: TGTGCCAGCCAGCGGGAGGGAGCGCTAGCCAAAAACATTCAGTACTTC
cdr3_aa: CASQREGALAKNIQYF

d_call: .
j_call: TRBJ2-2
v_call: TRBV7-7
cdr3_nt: TGTGCCAGCGCGGAGACGAACACCGGGGAGCTGTTTTTT
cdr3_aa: CASAETNTGELFF

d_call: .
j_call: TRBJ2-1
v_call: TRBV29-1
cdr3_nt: TGCAGCGTTGAAGGGTTACAGGGCAATGAGCAGTTCTTC
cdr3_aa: CSVEGLQGNEQFF

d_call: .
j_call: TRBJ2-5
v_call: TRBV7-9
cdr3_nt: TGTGCCAGCAGCTTGGCAGAGACCCAGTACTTC
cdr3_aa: CASSLAETQYF

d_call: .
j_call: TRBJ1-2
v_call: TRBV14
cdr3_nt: TGTGCCAGCAGCCAAGCGACAGCCTATGGCTACACCTTC
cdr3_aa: CASSQATAYGYTF

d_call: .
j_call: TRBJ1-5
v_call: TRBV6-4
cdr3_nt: TGTGCCAGCAGCGCTGGGCAGAATCAGCCCCAGCATTTT
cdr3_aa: CASSAGQNQPQHF

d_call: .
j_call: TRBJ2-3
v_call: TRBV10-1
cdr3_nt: TGCGCCAGCAAGAGGGCTCTCACAGATACGCAGTATTTT
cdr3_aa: CASKRALTDTQYF

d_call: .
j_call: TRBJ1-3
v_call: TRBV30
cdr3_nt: TGTGCCTGGAGTGGCAGCTCTGGAAACACCATATATTTT
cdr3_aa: CAWSGSSGNTIYF

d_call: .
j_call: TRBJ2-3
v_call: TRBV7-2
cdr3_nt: TGTGCCAGCAGCTCAGAGGCAGTCCGCACAGATACGCAGTATTTT
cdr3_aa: CASSSEAVRTDTQYF

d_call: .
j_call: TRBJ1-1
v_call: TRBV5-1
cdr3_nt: TGCGCCAGCAGTCGGACAGATTGGAACACTGAAGCTTTCTTT
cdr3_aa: CASSRTDWNTEAFF

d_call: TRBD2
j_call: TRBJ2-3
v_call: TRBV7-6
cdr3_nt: TGTGCCAGCAGCCTGGGACTAGCGGCTTCAGATACGCAGTATTTT
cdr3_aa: CASSLGLAASDTQYF

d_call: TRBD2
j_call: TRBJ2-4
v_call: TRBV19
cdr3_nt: TGTGCCAGTAGTGAACTGACTAGCGGAAAAAACATTCAGTACTTC
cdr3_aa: CASSELTSGKNIQYF

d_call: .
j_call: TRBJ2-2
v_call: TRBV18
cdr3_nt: TGTGCCAGCTCACCACTCGAGATCACCGGGGAGCTGTTTTTT
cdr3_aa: CASSPLEITGELFF

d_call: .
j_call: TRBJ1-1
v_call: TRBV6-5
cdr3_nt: TGTGCCAGCAGTTATGGCGGGAACACTGAAGCTTTCTTT
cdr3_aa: CASSYGGNTEAFF